This T cell receptor beta chain was observed in a study of identifying expanded T cells in peripheral blood (dated by TCRdb to about 2019). Context from the whole study: Technical replicates were generated by sequencing separate aliquots of the same genomic DNA pool, and four replicates were compared pairwise. Findings and caveats that apply to the study as a whole: The beta-binomial model significantly reduced the number of clones called differentially abundant and the false-positive rate across all healthy-donor time intervals. The authors expected that over much longer intervals, such as months to years, biological variance in healthy repertoires might increase even further. The binomial model flagged approximately 1.3 differentially abundant clones between technical replicates but approximately 16 over around two weeks and around 20 over around four weeks. Across all healthy donors, variance in clone template counts between approximately 2-week samples was found to increase significantly with total template count.

TCRbeta CDR3 regions were profiled with the immunoSEQ Assay using bias-controlled multiplex PCR amplification of genomic DNA. Regarding the original processing steps: To quantify the absolute abundance of each unique TCRbeta CDR3 region, the sequences were collapsed and filtered. Differential abundance was assessed using a binomial (Fisher-equivalent) model and a beta-binomial model in which time-dependent variance fitted from healthy donors was added. Clones with fewer than 5 combined templates were excluded, and clones with Benjamini-Hochberg FDR below 0.01 were called differentially abundant. The form v = (b*log(k)+a)^2 was used to model beta-binomial variance as a function of total template count across the two samples. This is the immuneACCESS table as TCRdb keeps it, with only in-frame sequences that have V and J called. A part of the clones is gone; compared with another copy, unresolved V genes explain less than half, and the rest is unexplained. V, J and clone size were drawn from that table, and D and trimming were deduced from the DNA. This sample has roughly 86,000 clones in its table, and about 85% of those were observed once. The top ten clonotypes cover 4% to 5.5% of the sample.

At the junction V is shortened by 0 bases and J by 8 bases, with 10 bases in between. The CDR3 runs 13 amino acids, cysteine and phenylalanine included. Only CDR3 DNA remains: 39 bases, in frame from the first base. From the germline V gene (reference sequence), CDR1 is LNHDA and CDR2 is SQIVND. No immune events such as infections were documented for the healthy donors during the collection period. Time-dependent variance in a beta-binomial model of T-cell clone differential abundance was calibrated using healthy-donor blood repertoires as a training cohort. The training cohort included 10 or so healthy donors, of whom 3 were female and 7 were male. On average the donors were approximately 40 years old, and their ages spanned about 29 to 65 years. Whole blood from each healthy donor was obtained from a commercial supplier and was collected at three time points two to three weeks apart. Genomic DNA was extracted from unsorted whole blood for immunosequencing.

About this clone: This receptor's antigen is unknown. Base qualities are not provided; no much larger clone lies one nucleotide away.

The sequencing input was blood. This sequence was found in a person aged 18 to 70 in good health. The sequence joins TRBV19 to TRBJ1-2, with the identity of the D gene unclear. In nucleotides, the sequence is TGTGCCAGTAGTATAGATGATTTGGGAGGCTACACCTTC. Translated, it gives CASSIDDLGGYTF.